This TCR beta chain was sequenced for a study of blood T cell repertoires in COVID-19. At the level of the study: Whether acute or convalescent, the COVID-19 samples came from the United States, Italy and Spain. Sample material is recorded as cDNA or gDNA derived from T cells, B-cell-depleted T cells, or PBMCs.

This CDR3 comprises 17 residues. Germline V gene lookup returns CDR1 SGHVS and CDR2 FQNEAQ. Trimming cost V 4 bases and J 2 bases; bases outside gene matches: 9. In the original analysis: How many nucleated cells were present was estimated from reference gene primer amplification. Data came from immunoSEQ multiplex PCR; TCRdb stores just in-frame clones and leaves some out. V, J and clone size are those of that table, while D and trimming were read from the DNA. The sample consists of roughly 190,000 clones, about 89% of them appearing once. The sample taken for sequencing was peripheral blood. The TCR comes from a man in his 70s with acute or convalescent COVID-19. This chain uses TRBV7-8 with TRBJ2-3, with 10 positions matching TRBD2. The CDR3 DNA reads as TGTGCCAGCAGCTCTAGACTAGCGGGCCTTTCCACAGATACGCAGTATTTT. Protein product: CASSSRLAGLSTDTQYF.